A single sample gave rise to the 15 T cell receptor beta chains below, sequenced in a study of CD8+CD57+ T cells in acquired aplastic anemia. Genomic DNA provided the template from which TCR beta VDJ and CDR3 profiles were obtained. TCRdb re-derived calls from the reads in MiXCR, one entry per CDR3 protein. The table includes approximately 150,000 distinct CDR3 sequences, 70% to 75% detected once. The authors sequenced patients whose flow cytometry had shown CD8+CD57+ cell expansion. The specimen sequenced was sorted CD4+, CD8+, or CD8+CD57+ T cells (not recorded which) from PBMCs. These receptors came from a human donor with aplastic anemia.

CDR3: CSASPPGQVYGYTF. The CDR3 region has the DNA TGCAGTGCTAGTCCCCCGGGACAGGTCTATGGCTACACCTTC. The V gene is TRBV20-1, the J gene TRBJ1-2; 8 positions agree with TRBD1. The CDR3 spans 14 residues. Germline lookup yields CDR1 DFQATT and CDR2 SNEGSKA (reference sequence). With V trimmed by 3 bases and J by 4 bases, 7 bases remained unmatched.

This clonotype was counted at least ten times. The chain recombines TRBV5-5 with TRBJ2-7; 10 nucleotides match TRBD1. The CDR3 has 16 residues. The J segment lost 0 bases and the V segment lost 4 bases, leaving 7 bases of the junction unmatched. Germline lookup yields CDR1 SGHKS and CDR2 YYEKEE (reference sequence). CDR3: CASSQWGTGDSYEQYV. DNA for the CDR3: TGTGCCAGCAGCCAATGGGGGACAGGGGACTCCTACGAGCAGTACGTC.

CDR3: CASSPRVGASGNGYTF. DNA for the CDR3: TGTGCCAGCAGCCCCCGAGTAGGGGCTAGCGGCAATGGCTACACCTTC. V gene TRBV7-8 combines with J gene TRBJ1-2, with D possibly being TRBD1 (5 bases). Trimming stripped 5 bases from V and 6 bases from J, with 22 bases between. Germline V gives CDR1 SGHVS, CDR2 FQNEAQ. CDR3 length equals 16 residues.

The V and J genes are TRBV20-1 and TRBJ2-5, with 7 bases that match TRBD1. V lost 6 bases, J lost 5 bases, and 9 bases stayed unmatched. Germline V gene data show CDR1 as DFQATT and CDR2 as SNEGSKA (reference sequence). The CDR3 length is 13 residues. Here the CDR3 reads CSATDRPRETQYF. The DNA for the CDR3 is TGCAGTGCCACGGACAGGCCCCGGGAGACCCAGTACTTC.

This CDR3 reads CASSLRPGLASDTQYF. Here the CDR3 DNA reads TGTGCCAGCAGCTTAAGGCCAGGACTAGCATCGGATACGCAGTATTTT. This chain links TRBV7-2 with TRBJ2-3, with 8 bases fitting TRBD2. The trim removed 2 bases at V and 6 bases at J, leaving 10 bases unmatched. In germline, CDR1 is SGHTA, CDR2 FQGNSA. The CDR3 has 16 residues.

In this sample, this clonotype turned up once. The gene calls are TRBV15 and TRBJ2-5; D perhaps matches TRBD1 (5 bases). The CDR3 covers 15 residues. Germline CDR1 LNHNV, CDR2 YYDKDF (reference sequence). With 2 bases removed from V and 1 base from J, the gap between germline ends came to 11 bases. CDR3 DNA sequence: TGTGCCACCAGCAGAAACCTAGGGGCCCAAGAGACCCAGTACTTC. Protein: CATSRNLGAQETQYF.

This chain connects TRBV2 to TRBJ1-6; D gene ambiguous. The germline V gene encodes CDR1 SNHLY and CDR2 FYNNEI. The ends were cut back, 0 bases at V and 5 bases at J, with 11 bases in the middle. The CDR3 is 16 amino acids. The CDR3 reads CASSEALGPDNSPLHF. The CDR3 nucleotides read TGTGCCAGCAGTGAAGCACTGGGTCCCGATAATTCACCCCTCCACTTT.

The CDR3 reads CSAARQGPTYEQYF. The CDR3 coding sequence is TGCAGTGCGGCTCGACAGGGACCGACCTACGAGCAGTACTTC. The chain employs TRBV20-1 and TRBJ2-7, with 7 bases identical to TRBD1. Germline CDR1 DFQATT, CDR2 SNEGSKA (reference sequence). Trimming took 6 bases from V and 2 from J; bases not matched to a gene: 10. The CDR3 spans 14 residues.

In this sample, this clonotype turned up a few times. The genes are TRBV10-2 and TRBJ1-2; no firm D call. This CDR3 spans 14 amino acids. Trimming left V 0 bases short and J 6 bases short, with 11 bases between. Germline CDR1 reads WSHSY; CDR2 reads SAAADI. The CDR3 protein is CASSESSRPNGYTF. CDR3 DNA sequence: TGCGCCAGCAGTGAGTCCTCTAGACCGAATGGCTACACCTTC.

Remarks on this clonotype: The junction departs from the called germline gene at one end, perhaps through a read error. V gene TRBV7-3 combines with J gene TRBJ1-4; 10 positions agree with TRBD1. The CDR3 spans 13 residues. Germline V gene sequence: CDR1 SGHTA, CDR2 FQGTGA. The CDR3 reads CASSLIGQGGLRF. In DNA form, the CDR3 reads TGTGCCAGCAGCTTAATAGGACAGGGGGGCCTTCGTTTT.

This clonotype has just a few counts. The genes are TRBV11-2 and TRBJ1-1; D gene uncertain. V shed 5 bases and J shed 6 bases, with 13 bases lying between them. The CDR3 runs to 13 residues. CDR1 is SGHAT and CDR2 is FQNNGV in the germline V gene. CDR3 amino acids: CASSPRVVAEAFF. The CDR3 DNA is TGTGCCAGCAGCCCCCGAGTCGTTGCTGAAGCTTTCTTT.

In the case of this clonotype: A much larger clonotype is one base distant, so this may be a read error. The chain has TRBV12-5 and TRBJ2-3; D remains ambiguous. The CDR3 totals 15 residues. The germline gives CDR1 LGHNT, CDR2 FRNRAP. The CDR3 DNA reads TGTGCCGCCTCTGGGTCCCCTCCCCGCACAGATACGCAGTATTTT. Translation gives CAASGSPPRTDTQYF.

In this sample, this clonotype turned up once. The genes are TRBV7-9 and TRBJ2-2; D remains unclear. This CDR3 has 14 amino acids. The germline V gene has CDR1 SEHNR and CDR2 FQNEAQ (reference sequence). Trimming pared 5 bases from V and 4 bases from J, leaving 11 bases between. In DNA form, the CDR3 reads TGTGCCAGCAGCCGGCCATCGAGCACCGGGGAGCTGTTTTTT. It translates to CASSRPSSTGELFF.

This clonotype was counted only a few times. The V call is TRBV2, the J call TRBJ1-1; D remains unclear. V was pared by 2 bases and J by 1 base, with 8 bases between. Germline CDR1 and CDR2: SNHLY and FYNNEI. The CDR3 runs 14 residues. The CDR3 loop reads CASSEYPGNTEAFF. Here the CDR3 DNA reads TGTGCCAGCAGTGAATACCCAGGGAACACTGAAGCTTTCTTT.

A single count supports this clonotype. This rearrangement joins TRBV20-1 to TRBJ2-7; TRBD2 matches 9 bases. The CDR3 loop spans 16 amino acids. Germline V CDR1 and CDR2: DFQATT, SNEGSKA (reference sequence). The junction had 10 bases not matched to a gene; V was cut back by 4 bases and J by 0 bases. For the CDR3, the DNA is TGCAGTGCTATCCCCGTGACTAGCGGAAGCTCCTACGAGCAGTACTTC. Amino acids: CSAIPVTSGSSYEQYF.